This TCR beta chain was sequenced in a study of control samples from healthy donors and cancer patients. Trimming removed 1 base from V and 0 bases from J, with 12 bases in between. Germline CDR1 reads LGHNA; CDR2 reads YNFKEQ. The CDR3 covers 16 residues. The protocol was immunoSEQ multiplex PCR, while the TCRdb copy is restricted to in-frame clones and leaves out a portion. The sample yields just under 75,000 clones, roughly 84% seen once. The TCR was taken from a woman between 50 and 59 years old in good health. This chain connects TRBV4-2 to TRBJ1-1; no definite D call. The sample consisted of blood. The CDR3 reads CASSQVGGSMNTEAFF. DNA of the CDR3: TGTGCCAGCAGCCAAGTCGGAGGGTCGATGAACACTGAAGCTTTCTTT.